This T cell receptor beta chain is from a study of control samples from healthy donors and cancer patients. Measured with immunoSEQ multiplex PCR; TCRdb has only the in-frame clones, and not every one. The sample has almost 95,000 clones, over 75% seen once. V gave up 6 bases and J gave up 3 bases, with 18 bases separating them. CDR1 is LNHDA, CDR2 SQIVND, per germline (reference sequence). The CDR3 contains 16 residues. The sequencing input was blood. This TCR was sampled from a woman between 18 and 29 years old in good health. The chain employs TRBV19 and TRBJ1-3; a weak D match, TRBD1 (5 bases). The CDR3 spells CASSEISTALGNTIYF. In DNA, the CDR3 is TGTGCCAGTAGCGAAATCTCGACAGCACTTGGAAACACCATATATTTT.